The clone carrying this TCR beta chain was counted between two and nine times. Repertoires were generated with immunoSEQ multiplex PCR, while TCRdb's copy carries only in-frame clones and drops some. The table shows about 59,000 clones, with approximately 80% occurring only once. The CDR3 has 14 residues. V trimming: 3 bases; J trimming: 5 bases; junction bases outside the gene matches: 6. Germline CDR1 and CDR2: MGHDK and SYGVNS. The sample originates from a study of blood T cell repertoires in COVID-19. This chain joins TRBV25-1 and TRBJ2-7, with TRBD2 identical over 8 bases. The receptor was isolated from a human donor in a cohort sampled during active COVID-19. The sequencing sample was made of peripheral blood. CDR3 nucleotide sequence: TGTGCCAGCAGTGACCCCCGGGGGGGCCACGAGCAGTACTTC. It specifies CASSDPRGGHEQYF.